The 11 T cell receptor beta chains listed next were all sequenced from one sample in a study of tumor and adjacent non-tumor tissue in lung cancer. The library came from three nested PCR rounds adapted from ARM-PCR protocols. TCRdb itself ran the multiplex PCR reads through MiXCR, one entry per CDR3 protein. The sample records around 70,000 distinct CDR3 sequences, around 73% being singletons. No cell sorting was done before RNA was extracted from the tissue. Sequenced material: lung tumor tissue. These receptor sequences come from a man aged 55 to 70 with non-small cell lung cancer.

The chain links TRBV11-3 to TRBJ2-3; D uncertain. Germline CDR1 is SGHNT and CDR2 is YENEEA. V was cut by 5 bases and J by 0 bases, with 15 bases left in between. The CDR3 consists of 16 residues. In nucleotides, the CDR3 is TGTGCCAGCAGCCTTATACTAACGGATAGCACAGATACGCAGTATTTT. Translated: CASSLILTDSTDTQYF.

A note on this clonotype: This sequence may be a read error, since a much larger clone differs from it by one base. The gene calls are TRBV11-2 and TRBJ2-7; TRBD1 or TRBD2 may be the D gene (5 bases each). The CDR3 contains 14 residues. Germline lookup yields CDR1 SGHAT and CDR2 FQNNGV. CDR3 residues: CACSHGTTTYEQYF. CDR3 coding DNA: TGTGCCTGCAGCCACGGGACGACTACCTACGAGCAGTACTTC.

The chain uses TRBV7-9 and TRBJ1-4; tentatively, D is TRBD1 (5 bases). The CDR3 sequence is 14 residues long. The ends were cut back, 2 bases at V and 5 bases at J, with 9 bases in the middle. Germline lookup yields CDR1 SEHNR and CDR2 FQNEAQ (reference sequence). CDR3 sequence reads: CASSLRRENEKLFF. CDR3 DNA: TGTGCCAGCAGCTTACGCAGGGAGAATGAAAAACTGTTTTTT.

Points on this clonotype: The CDR3 carries no conserved terminal phenylalanine or tryptophan, so it likely arises from a read error. No DNA is shown, since the ends of the CDR3 on it are uncertain; the CDR3 is the one TCRdb lists. The V and J genes are TRBV7-8 and TRBJ1-1. The germline V gene has CDR1 SGHVS and CDR2 FQNEAQ. The CDR3 length equals 13 residues, ends included. The CDR3 loop reads CASSSSPRVVDFL.

The chain carries TRBV5-4 and TRBJ2-3, with 8 nucleotides matching TRBD2. J lost 5 bases, V lost 4 bases, and 12 bases had no gene match. The CDR3 contains 16 residues. Germline lookup yields CDR1 SGHNT and CDR2 YYREEE (reference sequence). CDR3 nucleotides: TGTGCCAGCAGCCTTATTGAGCGGGAGCTGGGAGATACGCAGTATTTT. It specifies CASSLIERELGDTQYF.

The V gene is TRBV20-1, the J gene TRBJ1-1; D unclear. This CDR3 spans 12 amino acids. The germline V gene encodes CDR1 DFQATT and CDR2 SNEGSKA (reference sequence). V was trimmed by 6 bases and J by 13 bases, leaving 21 bases between them. The CDR3 DNA reads as TGCAGTGCCTCCTCTAGTGGATCTGTAGTTTTCTTT. It encodes CSASSSGSVVFF.

Concerning this clonotype itself: At one end the junction does not follow the germline gene, possibly because of a read error. This chain joins TRBV6-1 and TRBJ2-7, with D uncertain. Germline lookup yields CDR1 MNHNS and CDR2 SASEGT. CDR3 length: 12 amino acids. The CDR3 DNA reads as TGTGCCAGTGGAAACTATAATTACGATCAGTACTTC. It codes for CASGNYNYDQYF.

Remarks on this clonotype: One junction end does not reproduce the germline sequence, and a read error may be involved. The chain joins TRBV5-1 to TRBJ2-5, with 9 bases identical to TRBD2. Looked up from germline, CDR1 is SGHRS and CDR2 is YFSETQ. This CDR3 contains 15 residues. The CDR3 region is CASSLNQRGEEAQYF. CDR3 DNA: TGCGCCAGCAGCTTGAACCAGCGGGGGGAAGAGGCCCAGTACTTC.

For this clonotype: The CDR3 does not close with the conserved phenylalanine or tryptophan, likely indicating a read error. This chain connects TRBV29-1 to TRBJ1-1; TRBD1 is a possible D gene (5 bases). Germline V lookup: CDR1 SQVTM, CDR2 ANQGSEA. The CDR3 sequence is 13 residues long. The CDR3 reads CSASAWGDTEAFS. In DNA, the CDR3 is TGCAGTGCCTCGGCATGGGGGGACACTGAAGCTTTCTCT.

Of note for this clonotype: Germline and junction disagree at one end, which may indicate a read error. V usage is TRBV6-1 and J usage is TRBJ2-6; D may match TRBD1 or TRBD2 (5 bases each). The CDR3 length is 14 residues. CDR1 and CDR2 from the germline V gene are MNHNS and SASEGT. CDR3 region: CASSDNSGTNVLTF. The CDR3, as DNA: TGTGCCAGCAGTGATAACTCTGGGACCAACGTTCTGACTTTC.

The CDR3 sequence: CASRVGEDVQYF. For the CDR3, the DNA is TGTGCCAGCAGGGTCGGAGAGGACGTGCAGTACTTC. V and J are TRBV25-1 and TRBJ2-7, with D uncertain. Per the germline V gene, CDR1 is MGHDK and CDR2 is SYGVNS. The CDR3 totals 12 residues. V gave up 6 bases and J gave up 9 bases, with 15 bases separating them.